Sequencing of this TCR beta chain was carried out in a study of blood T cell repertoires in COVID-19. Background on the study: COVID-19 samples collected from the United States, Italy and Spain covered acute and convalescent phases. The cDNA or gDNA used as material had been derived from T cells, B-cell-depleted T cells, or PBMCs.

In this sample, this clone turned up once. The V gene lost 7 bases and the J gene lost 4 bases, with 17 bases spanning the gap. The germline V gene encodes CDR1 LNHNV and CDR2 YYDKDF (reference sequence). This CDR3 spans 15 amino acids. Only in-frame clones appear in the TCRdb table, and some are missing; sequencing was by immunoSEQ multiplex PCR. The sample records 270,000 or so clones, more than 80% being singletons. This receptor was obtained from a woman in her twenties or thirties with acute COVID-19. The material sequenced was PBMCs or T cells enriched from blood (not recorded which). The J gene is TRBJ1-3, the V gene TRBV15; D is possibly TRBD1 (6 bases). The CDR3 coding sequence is TGTGCCACCACCCCAGGGGTGAAAGTGGGAAACACCATATATTTT. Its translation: CATTPGVKVGNTIYF.